Below are 19 T cell receptor beta chains sequenced from a single sample in a study of human T cells and chemical hapten exposure. Regarding time point: pre-sensitization, week 0. Treatment described: therapeutic diphenylcyclopropenone sensitization with weekly scalp DPC. Whole blood that had not been fractionated was the source of extracted total RNA. TCRdb reprocessed the RACE reads via MiXCR and lists one record per CDR3 protein. The sample lists about 52,000 distinct CDR3 sequences; approximately 9.5% were seen once. This material consisted of whole blood, taken in connection with sensitization to the hapten diphenylcyclopropenone (DPC). All receptors come from a young woman with alopecia areata. Some clones in this sample may be carry-over from other donors' samples.

The chain joins TRBV25-1 to TRBJ2-1, with no clear D. The CDR3 extends over 13 amino acids. Germline V lookup: CDR1 MGHDK, CDR2 SYGVNS. V lost 4 bases and J lost 8, with 12 bases in between. The CDR3: CASSAADWDEQFF. CDR3 nucleotides: TGTGCCAGCAGTGCGGCCGACTGGGATGAGCAGTTCTTC. Supplemented by reference TRBV25-1 and TRBJ2-1, the full variable domain reads EADIYQTPRYLVIGTGKKITLECSQTMGHDKMYWYQQDPGMELHLIHYSYGVNSTEKGDLSSESTVSRIRTEHFPLTLESARPSHTSQYLCASSAADWDEQFFGPGTRLTVL.

Turning to this clonotype: This may be a read error, as it is one base from a much larger clone. V is TRBV7-2 and J is TRBJ1-6; D perhaps matches TRBD1 (6 bases). The germline gives CDR1 SGHTA, CDR2 FQGNSA. The CDR3 spans 13 residues. V was clipped by 3 bases and J by 11 bases, with 11 bases between them. CDR3 bases: TGTGCCAGCAGCTTTAGGACAGATGCACCCCTCCACTTT. Protein product: CASSFRTDAPLHF.

The table lists this clonotype with a few counts. The chain employs TRBV12-3 or TRBV12-4 and TRBJ1-5, with a weak D call TRBD1 (6 bases). The CDR3 totals 15 residues. V was pared by 6 bases and J by 5 bases, with 17 bases between. CDR3 in amino acids: CASSHGQLWHQPQHF. For the CDR3, the DNA is TGTGCCAGCAGCCATGGACAGCTTTGGCATCAGCCCCAGCATTTT.

This clonotype was seen only a few times. The gene calls are TRBV5-1 and TRBJ1-1; D gene ambiguous. This CDR3 region has 14 residues. V lost 0 bases, J lost 6 bases, and 12 bases lay in between. Germline loops: CDR1 SGHRS, CDR2 YFSETQ. The CDR3 reads CASSLAVGSSEAFF. The CDR3 nucleotides read TGCGCCAGCAGCTTGGCCGTGGGTTCATCTGAAGCTTTCTTT.

This clonotype has a handful of counts. The chain carries TRBV7-9 and TRBJ2-1, with D tentatively TRBD1 (6 bases). This CDR3 region has 15 residues. Germline assignment: CDR1 SEHNR and CDR2 FQNEAQ (reference sequence). Trimming pared 5 bases from V and 9 bases from J, leaving 20 bases between. CDR3 amino acids: CASSRDIYENTEQFF. For the CDR3, the DNA is TGTGCCAGCAGCCGGGACATTTACGAAAACACTGAGCAGTTCTTC.

This clonotype occurred a few times. V is TRBV18 and J is TRBJ2-2; D might be TRBD2 (5 bases). The CDR3 totals 16 residues. Germline CDR1 and CDR2: KGHSH and LQKENI. The V end was cut by 2 bases, the J end by 0 bases, with 10 bases between. CDR3 region: CASSPSSGANTGELFF. The CDR3 DNA sequence: TGTGCCAGCTCACCAAGTTCCGGGGCGAACACCGGGGAGCTGTTTTTT.

The chain joins TRBV6-6 to TRBJ2-1; TRBD1 is a possible D gene (6 bases). CDR3 size: 17 residues. CDR1 MNHNY and CDR2 SVGAGI come from the germline V gene (reference sequence). V lost 7 bases and J lost 7, with 26 bases in between. The CDR3 is CASILRVDRDTSNEQFF. The DNA for the CDR3 is TGTGCCAGCATCCTTCGGGTGGACCGGGACACCTCTAATGAGCAGTTCTTC.

This clonotype appeared a few times. The V and J genes are TRBV29-1 and TRBJ2-1; tentatively, D is TRBD1 (5 bases). The CDR3 runs to 12 residues. The V gene lost 4 bases and the J gene lost 8 bases, with 12 bases spanning the gap. CDR1 is SQVTM, CDR2 ANQGSEA, per germline. The CDR3 region has the DNA TGCAGCGTTGCTCCCAGGGTTGATGAGCAGTTCTTC. Amino acids: CSVAPRVDEQFF.

This clonotype was seen a handful of times. The V call is TRBV15, the J call TRBJ2-3; 8 nucleotides align to TRBD2. Germline CDR1 and CDR2: LNHNV and YYDKDF (reference sequence). J lost 2 bases, V lost 2 bases, and 3 bases had no gene match. The CDR3 loop spans 15 amino acids. This CDR3 reads CATSRRRGVTDTQYF. DNA for the CDR3: TGTGCCACCAGCAGACGGCGGGGGGTCACAGATACGCAGTATTTT. Supplemented by reference TRBV15 and TRBJ2-3, the full variable domain reads DAMVIQNPRYQVTQFGKPVTLSCSQTLNHNVMYWYQQKSSQAPKLLFHYYDKDFNNEADTPDNFQSRRPNTSFCFLDIRSPGLGDTAMYLCATSRRRGVTDTQYFGPGTRLTVL.

This clonotype occurred a few times. The chain is built from TRBV12-3 or TRBV12-4 and TRBJ2-1, with D tentatively TRBD1 (6 bases). Between the trimmed V and J ends, which lost 0 bases and 0 bases, there was a span of 6 bases. This CDR3 has 15 amino acids. The CDR3 nucleotides read TGTGCCAGCAGTTTAGCGGGGGCCTCCTACAATGAGCAGTTCTTC. Residues: CASSLAGASYNEQFF.

By its share, this clonotype is medium-sized (0.01 to 0.1%). The chain carries TRBV3-1 and TRBJ2-1; tentative D call: TRBD2 (5 bases). The germline CDR1 and CDR2 sequences are LGHDT and YNNKEL (reference sequence). The CDR3 totals 14 residues. With 0 bases removed from V and 4 bases from J, the gap between germline ends came to 7 bases. CDR3 protein: CASSQDGKYNEQFF. CDR3 bases: TGTGCCAGCAGCCAAGACGGGAAATACAATGAGCAGTTCTTC.

This clonotype showed up just a few times. The genes are TRBV24-1 and TRBJ2-5; D unclear. The CDR3 runs 14 residues. Germline V lookup: CDR1 KGHDR, CDR2 SFDVKD. V gave up 5 bases and J gave up 2 bases, with 11 bases separating them. CDR3 region: CATSAQNRQETQYF. For the CDR3, the DNA is TGTGCCACCAGTGCACAAAATCGACAAGAGACCCAGTACTTC.

The chain carries TRBV28 and TRBJ2-7; possibly TRBD1 or TRBD2 for D (5 bases each). Trimming left V 3 bases short and J 1 base short, with 10 bases between. This CDR3 contains 14 residues. CDR1 and CDR2 from the germline V gene are MDHEN and SYDVKM. The CDR3 DNA sequence: TGTGCCAGCAGTTTGACGGGGCATTCCTACGAGCAGTACTTC. It encodes CASSLTGHSYEQYF.

This clonotype was found a few times. This chain uses TRBV6-5 with TRBJ2-2, with D possibly matching TRBD1 (5 bases). The CDR3 is made up of 14 amino acids. The germline gives CDR1 MNHEY, CDR2 SVGAGI. V lost 0 bases to trimming and J lost 8 bases, with 10 bases between them. CDR3 amino acids: CASSYSPREGELFF. CDR3 coding DNA: TGTGCCAGCAGTTACTCCCCCAGGGAAGGGGAGCTGTTTTTT.

This clonotype was observed at least ten times. The rearrangement links TRBV20-1 to TRBJ1-5; maybe TRBD1 (6 bases). Looked up from germline, CDR1 is DFQATT and CDR2 is SNEGSKA (reference sequence). V was shortened by 3 bases and J by 0 bases, with 18 bases between the two germline ends. The CDR3 covers 17 residues. The CDR3 coding sequence is TGCAGTGCTAGCCCGGCAGGGGCGGGTTATAGCAATCAGCCCCAGCATTTT. Translation: CSASPAGAGYSNQPQHF.

This clonotype was seen many times. The chain joins TRBV6-2 or TRBV6-3 to TRBJ2-3, with D unclear. Germline V gives CDR1 MNHEY, CDR2 SVGEGT. This CDR3 is built from 11 residues. The germline V and J ends were trimmed by 5 bases and 5 bases, with 5 bases remaining between them. For the CDR3, the DNA is TGTGCCAGCAGTCCGCTAGATACGCAGTATTTT. It codes for CASSPLDTQYF.

This clonotype was recorded a few times. The chain combines TRBV5-5 with TRBJ1-5; TRBD1 aligns across 7 bases. The CDR3 extends over 15 amino acids. The junction had 8 bases not matched to a gene; V was cut back by 1 base and J by 7 bases. From germline, CDR1 is SGHKS and CDR2 YYEKEE (reference sequence). The CDR3 nucleotides read TGTGCCAGCAGCTTGTTAACAGGGGCCAGGCAGCCCCAGCATTTT. Its translation: CASSLLTGARQPQHF.

The J gene is TRBJ2-3, the V gene TRBV5-4; D gene unclear. The V gene's germline CDR1 is SGHNT and CDR2 YYREEE (reference sequence). V lost 0 bases, J lost 6 bases, and 8 bases lay in between. The CDR3 is 13 residues long. The CDR3 spells CASSLAGPDTQYF. The CDR3 bases are TGTGCCAGCAGCTTGGCGGGCCCCGATACGCAGTATTTT.

This clonotype was detected a few times. The V gene is TRBV30, the J gene TRBJ1-1; D may be TRBD1 (6 bases). CDR1 GTSNPN and CDR2 SVGIG come from the germline V gene (reference sequence). The CDR3 runs to 13 residues. Trimming pared 1 base from V and 4 bases from J, leaving 10 bases between. CDR3 nucleotide sequence: TGTGCCTGGAGTGGTAACAGGGCCACTGAAGCTTTCTTT. It yields the protein CAWSGNRATEAFF.